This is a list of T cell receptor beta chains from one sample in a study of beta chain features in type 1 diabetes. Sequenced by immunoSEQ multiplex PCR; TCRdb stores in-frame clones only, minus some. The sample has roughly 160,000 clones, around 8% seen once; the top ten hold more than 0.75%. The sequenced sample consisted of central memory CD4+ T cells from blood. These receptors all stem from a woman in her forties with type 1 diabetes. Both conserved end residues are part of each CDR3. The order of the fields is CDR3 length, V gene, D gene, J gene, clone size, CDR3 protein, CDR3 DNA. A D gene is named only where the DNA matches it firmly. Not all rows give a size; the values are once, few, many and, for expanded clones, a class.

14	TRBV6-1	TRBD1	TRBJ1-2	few	CASSAQTGRSGYTF	TGTGCCAGCAGTGCCCAGACAGGGCGGAGTGGCTACACCTTC
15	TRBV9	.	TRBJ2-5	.	CASSVGGTLGGTQYF	TGTGCCAGCAGCGTAGGGGGAACCTTAGGGGGGACCCAGTACTTC
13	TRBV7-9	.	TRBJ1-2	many	CASSLGRETGYTF	TGTGCCAGCAGCTTAGGCCGGGAAACTGGCTACACCTTC
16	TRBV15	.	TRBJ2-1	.	CATSRSRAGGYNEQFF	TGTGCCACCAGCAGATCGCGCGCAGGGGGGTACAATGAGCAGTTCTTC
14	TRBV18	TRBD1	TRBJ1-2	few	CASSSNRGPEGYTF	TGTGCCAGCTCATCTAACAGGGGGCCGGAGGGCTACACCTTC
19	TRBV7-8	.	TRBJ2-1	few	CASSLAETLGLRSYNEQFF	TGTGCCAGCAGCTTAGCAGAGACCCTGGGGCTGAGGTCCTACAATGAGCAGTTCTTC
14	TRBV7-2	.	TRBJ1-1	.	CASSTWVDSREAFF	TGTGCCAGCAGCACGTGGGTGGACAGTCGGGAAGCTTTCTTT
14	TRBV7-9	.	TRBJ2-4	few	CASSLGVSSNIQYF	TGTGCCAGCAGCTTAGGAGTGTCTAGCAACATTCAGTACTTC
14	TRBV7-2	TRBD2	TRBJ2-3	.	CASSLEWGGDTQYF	TGTGCCAGCAGCTTAGAGTGGGGGGGGGATACGCAGTATTTT
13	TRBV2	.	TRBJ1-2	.	CASSEGDPYGYTF	TGTGCCAGCAGTGAGGGCGATCCTTATGGCTACACCTTC
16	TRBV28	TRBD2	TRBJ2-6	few	CASRSAGASGANVLTF	TGTGCCAGCAGGTCAGCGGGAGCTTCTGGGGCCAACGTCCTGACTTTC
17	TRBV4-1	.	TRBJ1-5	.	CASSLQGLPGSNQPQHF	TGCGCCAGCAGCCTCCAGGGGCTACCTGGGAGCAATCAGCCCCAGCATTTT
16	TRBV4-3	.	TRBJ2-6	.	CASSQEGGAGANVLTF	TGCGCCAGCAGCCAAGAGGGAGGAGCCGGGGCCAACGTCCTGACTTTC
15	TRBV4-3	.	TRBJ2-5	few	CASSQEGRHQETQYF	TGCGCCAGCAGCCAAGAGGGCAGGCACCAAGAGACCCAGTACTTC
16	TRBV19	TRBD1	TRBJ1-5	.	CASSAQGQGINQPQHF	TGTGCCAGTAGTGCCCAGGGACAGGGGATCAATCAGCCCCAGCATTTT
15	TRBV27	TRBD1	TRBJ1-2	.	CASSAGQGANYGYTF	TGTGCCAGCAGTGCAGGACAGGGGGCTAACTATGGCTACACCTTC
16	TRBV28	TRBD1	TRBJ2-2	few	CASSRSTGSYTGELFF	TGTGCCAGCAGTCGCTCGACAGGGTCGTACACCGGGGAGCTGTTTTTT
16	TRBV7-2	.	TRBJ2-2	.	CASSLHRGPDTGELFF	TGTGCCAGCAGCCTACACCGAGGGCCCGACACCGGGGAGCTGTTTTTT
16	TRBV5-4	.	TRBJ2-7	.	CASSLSPAGLYGEQYF	TGTGCCAGCAGCTTGAGTCCGGCAGGCCTGTATGGTGAGCAGTACTTC
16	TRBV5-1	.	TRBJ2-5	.	CASSGGAGGGQETQYF	TGCGCCAGCAGCGGGGGCGCCGGCGGGGGCCAAGAGACCCAGTACTTC